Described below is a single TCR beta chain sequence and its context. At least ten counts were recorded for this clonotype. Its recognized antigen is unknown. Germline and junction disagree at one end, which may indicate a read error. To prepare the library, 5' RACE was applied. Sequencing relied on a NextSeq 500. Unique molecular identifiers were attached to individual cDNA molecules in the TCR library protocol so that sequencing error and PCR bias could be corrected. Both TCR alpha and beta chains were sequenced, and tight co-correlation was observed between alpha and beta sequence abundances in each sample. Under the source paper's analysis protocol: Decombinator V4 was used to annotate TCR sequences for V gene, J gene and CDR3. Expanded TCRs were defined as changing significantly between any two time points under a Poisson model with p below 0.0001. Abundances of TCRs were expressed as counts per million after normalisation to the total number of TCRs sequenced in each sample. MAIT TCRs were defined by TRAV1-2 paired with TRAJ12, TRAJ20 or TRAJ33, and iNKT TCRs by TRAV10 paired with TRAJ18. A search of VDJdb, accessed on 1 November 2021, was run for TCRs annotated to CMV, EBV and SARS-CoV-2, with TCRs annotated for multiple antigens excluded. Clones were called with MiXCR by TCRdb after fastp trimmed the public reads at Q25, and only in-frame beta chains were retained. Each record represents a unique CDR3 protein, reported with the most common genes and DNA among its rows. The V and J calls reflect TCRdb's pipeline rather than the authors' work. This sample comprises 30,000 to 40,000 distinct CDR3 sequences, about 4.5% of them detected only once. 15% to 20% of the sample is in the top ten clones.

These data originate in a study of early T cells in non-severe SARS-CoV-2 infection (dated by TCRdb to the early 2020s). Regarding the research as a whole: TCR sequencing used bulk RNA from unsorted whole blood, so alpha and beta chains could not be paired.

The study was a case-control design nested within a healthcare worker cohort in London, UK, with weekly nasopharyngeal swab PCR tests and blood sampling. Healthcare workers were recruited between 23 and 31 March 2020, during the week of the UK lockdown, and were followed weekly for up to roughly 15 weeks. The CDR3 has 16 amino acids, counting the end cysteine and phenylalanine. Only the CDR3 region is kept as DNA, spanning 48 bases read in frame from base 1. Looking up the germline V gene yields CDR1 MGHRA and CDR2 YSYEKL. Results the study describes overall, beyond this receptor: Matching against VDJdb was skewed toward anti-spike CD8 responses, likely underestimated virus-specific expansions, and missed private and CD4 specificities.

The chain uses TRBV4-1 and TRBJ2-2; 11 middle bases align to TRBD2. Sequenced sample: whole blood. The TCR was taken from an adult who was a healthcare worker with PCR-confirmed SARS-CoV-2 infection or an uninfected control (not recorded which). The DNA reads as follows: TGCGCCAGCAGCCAAGGACTAGCGGGACCGACCGGGGAGCTTTTTTTT. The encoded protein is CASSQGLAGPTGELFF.